These 17 T cell receptor beta chains share one sample of origin, sequenced in a study of CD8 T cells in Susac syndrome. RNA in amounts of roughly 0.5 to 1 ug was reverse transcribed with random hexamers. TCRdb reprocessed the immunoSEQ multiplex PCR reads with MiXCR, giving one entry per CDR3 protein. The sample consists of hundreds of thousands of distinct CDR3 sequences, nearly 97% of them appearing once. Sequencing was done on a sample of CD4+ T cells from PBMCs. The receptors come from a human donor with multiple sclerosis.

The chain links TRBV6-2 or TRBV6-3 to TRBJ1-2, with a weak D call TRBD1 (6 bases). CDR1 is MNHEY and CDR2 is SVGEGT in the germline V gene. The CDR3 has 13 amino acids. Trimming cost V 5 bases and J 7 bases, with 14 bases left between them. The chain's CDR3 is CASSDPQGGGYTF. The CDR3 DNA is TGTGCCAGCAGTGACCCACAGGGCGGTGGCTACACCTTC.

This clonotype has only one observation. This rearrangement joins TRBV5-4 to TRBJ2-1; D gene uncertain. With 3 bases removed from V and 10 bases from J, the gap between germline ends came to 20 bases. The CDR3 is 15 residues long. Germline V gives CDR1 SGHNT, CDR2 YYREEE (reference sequence). In DNA, the CDR3 is TGTGCCAGCAGCTCTGGGCCGGGTCCGTCTCCAGAGCAGTTCTTC. Protein sequence: CASSSGPGPSPEQFF.

The chain employs TRBV20-1 and TRBJ1-5; D not certain. V gave up 6 bases and J gave up 0 bases, with 12 bases separating them. Germline V gene sequence: CDR1 DFQATT, CDR2 SNEGSKA (reference sequence). This CDR3 is 14 amino acids long. CDR3 sequence: CSASRKVSNQPQHF. The CDR3 bases are TGCAGTGCATCCCGAAAGGTTAGCAATCAGCCCCAGCATTTT.

The CDR3 coding sequence is TGTGCCTGGTTAAGACGGACAGAGTATGGCTACACCTTC. This gives the protein CAWLRRTEYGYTF. This sequence joins TRBV30 and TRBJ1-2, with a weak D call TRBD1 (6 bases). The germline CDR1 and CDR2 sequences are GTSNPN and SVGIG (reference sequence). The CDR3 has 13 amino acids. V lost 5 bases to trimming and J lost 5 bases, with 15 bases between them.

The table lists this clonotype with a count of one. The chain links TRBV2 to TRBJ2-7; 7 bases align to TRBD1. The CDR3 is 14 residues long. Germline lookup yields CDR1 SNHLY and CDR2 FYNNEI. The V segment lost 5 bases and the J segment 3 bases; nucleotides outside the gene matches: 7. The DNA for the CDR3 is TGTGCCAGCAGTCGATGGGGACAGTACTACGAGCAGTACTTC. Amino acids: CASSRWGQYYEQYF.

The V call is TRBV29-1, the J call TRBJ2-7; TRBD2 matches 8 bases. CDR3 length: 14 residues. V shed 6 bases, J shed 2 bases, and the junction held 9 bases outside the gene matches. Germline-derived CDR1 and CDR2 are SQVTM and ANQGSEA. CDR3 in amino acids: CSVGGLAATYEQYF. In DNA form, the CDR3 reads TGCAGCGTAGGCGGACTAGCAGCTACCTACGAGCAGTACTTC.

This clonotype has just one count. CDR3 residues: CSVAGRSYEQYF. The CDR3 nucleotides are TGCAGCGTTGCTGGGAGGTCATACGAGCAGTACTTC. The chain recombines TRBV29-1 with TRBJ2-7; a weak D match, TRBD2 (6 bases). The germline CDR1 and CDR2 sequences are SQVTM and ANQGSEA. Trimming left V 4 bases short and J 4 bases short, with 11 bases between. The CDR3 has 12 amino acids.

This sequence joins TRBV29-1 and TRBJ2-7, with 8 bases lining up with TRBD1. Trimming removed 7 bases from V and 0 bases from J; junction bases left unmatched: 5. The V gene's germline CDR1 is SQVTM and CDR2 ANQGSEA. This CDR3 spans 13 amino acids. For the CDR3, the DNA is TGCAGCGCCCAGACAGGGGCCTCCTACGAGCAGTACTTC. This gives the protein CSAQTGASYEQYF.

J is TRBJ2-1 and V is TRBV24-1; D is ambiguous. With 5 bases removed from V and 9 bases from J, the gap between germline ends came to 13 bases. Germline CDR1 reads KGHDR; CDR2 reads SFDVKD. The CDR3 sequence is 13 residues long. The CDR3 loop reads CATSGGGVGEQFF. The CDR3 DNA is TGTGCCACCAGTGGAGGTGGGGTAGGTGAGCAGTTCTTC.

V usage is TRBV29-1 and J usage is TRBJ1-1; the D gene is possibly TRBD1 (5 bases). This CDR3 contains 14 residues. V shed 4 bases and J shed 1 base, with 13 bases lying between them. Germline V lookup: CDR1 SQVTM, CDR2 ANQGSEA. CDR3 coding DNA: TGCAGCGTTGTGGTTAGGGGAAAGAACACTGAAGCTTTCTTT. This codes for CSVVVRGKNTEAFF.

The chain links TRBV6-1 to TRBJ2-1; D unclear. This CDR3 has 17 residues. With 3 bases removed from V and 8 bases from J, the gap between germline ends came to 23 bases. Germline values: CDR1 MNHNS, CDR2 SASEGT. The DNA of the CDR3 is TGTGCCAGCAGTGATATTACCGGGTCCACCGCACCCTATGAGCAGTTCTTC. This encodes CASSDITGSTAPYEQFF.

This sequence joins TRBV15 and TRBJ2-1, with 8 bases matching TRBD2. Trimming at V came to 8 bases and at J to 8 bases, leaving 8 bases not matched to a gene. The CDR3 totals 13 residues. Germline V gives CDR1 LNHNV, CDR2 YYDKDF (reference sequence). The CDR3 DNA follows: TGTGCCACCGGTGTTAGCGGGGTCTATGAGCAGTTCTTC. Encoded protein: CATGVSGVYEQFF.

Here the CDR3 DNA reads TGTGCCAGCAGCCAAGATAGGTGGACAGGACACACCGGGGAGCTGTTTTTT. Residues: CASSQDRWTGHTGELFF. The genes are TRBV4-2 and TRBJ2-2; 7 bases map to TRBD1. Unmatched junction bases numbered 7, after V lost 0 bases and J lost 3 bases. Germline V gene lookup returns CDR1 LGHNA and CDR2 YNFKEQ. This CDR3 is built from 17 residues.

The chain employs TRBV29-1 and TRBJ2-1; D may be TRBD1 or TRBD2 (7 bases each). The V gene lost 6 bases and the J gene lost 0 bases, with 24 bases spanning the gap. The CDR3 runs to 18 residues. The germline V gene encodes CDR1 SQVTM and CDR2 ANQGSEA. CDR3 residues: CSVEFWGTRGGSYNEQFF. The DNA of the CDR3 is TGCAGCGTCGAGTTTTGGGGAACCAGGGGGGGCTCCTACAATGAGCAGTTCTTC.

The V call is TRBV3-1, the J call TRBJ1-1; D gene ambiguous. V was pared by 0 bases and J by 0 bases, with 11 bases between. Germline V gives CDR1 LGHDT, CDR2 YNNKEL (reference sequence). The CDR3 is made up of 16 amino acids. DNA for the CDR3: TGTGCCAGCAGCCAAGAAGGGCTGGGAGTGAACACTGAAGCTTTCTTT. Translated: CASSQEGLGVNTEAFF.

This chain joins TRBV29-1 and TRBJ2-7; TRBD1 aligns across 7 bases. Germline CDR1 reads SQVTM; CDR2 reads ANQGSEA. The V gene end was trimmed by 1 base and the J gene end by 0 bases; junction bases not matched to a gene: 12. The CDR3 extends over 17 amino acids. The CDR3 is CSVEGTGGLSSSYEQYF. The CDR3, as DNA: TGCAGCGTTGAAGGGACAGGCGGACTGTCTAGCTCCTACGAGCAGTACTTC.

The chain uses TRBV12-3 or TRBV12-4 and TRBJ2-1; TRBD1 matches 9 bases. The V and J ends lost 3 bases and 7 bases, in that order; junction bases with no gene match: 13. This CDR3 comprises 17 residues. The CDR3 DNA reads TGTGCCAGCAGTTTGTCCTCCGGGTGGGACAGGGTGAATGAGCAGTTCTTC. Protein sequence: CASSLSSGWDRVNEQFF.